In this sample, the clone carrying this T cell receptor beta chain turned up a few times. Its antigen remains unknown. This sample is drawn from a study of CD8+ T cells in alopecia areata. CDR1 MNHEY and CDR2 SVGAGI come from the germline V gene. The junction had 11 bases not matched to a gene; V was cut back by 6 bases and J by 4 bases. The CDR3 loop spans 15 amino acids. Broader study findings: Normal-skin resident alphabeta T cells also appear among scalp sample sequences.

Treatment meaning: oral pan-JAK inhibitor, 5-10 mg twice daily. Extracted RNA was reverse transcribed, and the resulting cDNA served as sequencing template. Repertoires were generated with immunoSEQ multiplex PCR, while TCRdb's copy carries only in-frame clones and drops some. The data show about 180,000 clones, about 47% seen once. The rearrangement uses TRBV6-5 and TRBJ2-5; TRBD1 matches at 7 bases. This TCR was sampled from a human donor with alopecia areata. Source: CD8+ T cells sorted from blood, taken around week 53, from a patient treated with tofacitinib. The CDR3, as DNA: TGTGCCAGCAGCCGCAGGATAGGGGGCGCAGAGACCCAGTACTTC. Protein: CASSRRIGGAETQYF.